This TCR beta chain was recovered during a study of technical replicates of blood from several donors. The repertoire was sequenced with immunoSEQ multiplex PCR; TCRdb's copy has only in-frame clones and lacks some. The repertoire includes 73,000 or so clones, roughly 90% of them detected once, and less than 0.3% sits in the top ten. Looked up from germline, CDR1 is MNHEY and CDR2 is SMNVEV (reference sequence). Trimming took 3 bases from V and 4 from J, leaving 10 bases between them. The CDR3 has 14 amino acids. Sequenced: T cells isolated from PBMCs. This chain uses TRBV27 with TRBJ1-3, with a weak D call TRBD1 (6 bases). This receptor was identified in a human donor in good health. Written as DNA, the CDR3 is TGTGCCAGCAGTTTTACAGGGACCGGAAACACCATATATTTT. It specifies CASSFTGTGNTIYF.